This T cell receptor beta chain is drawn from a study of cytotoxic CD8 clonotypes in ibrutinib-treated CLL. Study details: The samples contained under 300,000 productive templates on average. They also contained an average of 94,082 productive rearrangements.

Clones were sequenced by immunoSEQ multiplex PCR, and TCRdb holds only the in-frame ones, with some missing. This sample has hundreds of thousands of clones, with more than 65% found just once. Study outcomes and limitations: Clonality grew at ibrutinib response; at progression, it decreased back toward baseline. Baseline clonality, higher than in age-matched healthy donors, tracked circulating CD8+ T-cell counts.

CDR3 length: 16 residues. CDR1 and CDR2 (germline): SGHVS, FNYEAQ. After removal of 0 bases from V and 6 bases from J, the junction contained 9 bases not matched to a gene. With respect to this clone: Antigen: not known.

This chain uses TRBV7-6 with TRBJ1-1; 8 bases agree with TRBD1. The sample in question was PBMCs, obtained before ibrutinib treatment. The source of this sequence is a human donor with chronic lymphocytic leukemia. CDR3 loop: CASSLARTGNFAEAFF. Here the CDR3 DNA reads TGTGCCAGCAGCTTAGCGAGGACAGGGAATTTCGCTGAAGCTTTCTTT.